This T cell receptor beta chain comes out of a study of T-cell memory formation after mild COVID-19. Findings and limits, study-wide: The study detected some responding clones in pre-infection memory, suggesting cross-reactive memory joined.

A single record per CDR3 protein comes from TCRdb applying MiXCR to the 5' RACE reads. The sample comprises 430,000 or so distinct CDR3 sequences, about 23% of which are singletons, and about an eighth rests with the top ten. This clonotype was counted ten times or more. The antigen is not known. Looked up from germline, CDR1 is MNHEY and CDR2 is SMNVEV (reference sequence). The V end was cut by 3 bases, the J end by 6 bases, with 5 bases between. This CDR3 is 12 amino acids long. This clonotype was sampled from an adult woman who had mild COVID-19 (a few samples of this study predate the infection). Cell type and time point are not known. The rearrangement uses TRBV27 and TRBJ2-2; D not certain. The sample taken for sequencing was PBMCs or a T cell subset sorted from them (not recorded which). This CDR3 is CASSLDAGELFF. CDR3 DNA: TGTGCCAGCAGTTTGGACGCCGGGGAGCTGTTTTTT.